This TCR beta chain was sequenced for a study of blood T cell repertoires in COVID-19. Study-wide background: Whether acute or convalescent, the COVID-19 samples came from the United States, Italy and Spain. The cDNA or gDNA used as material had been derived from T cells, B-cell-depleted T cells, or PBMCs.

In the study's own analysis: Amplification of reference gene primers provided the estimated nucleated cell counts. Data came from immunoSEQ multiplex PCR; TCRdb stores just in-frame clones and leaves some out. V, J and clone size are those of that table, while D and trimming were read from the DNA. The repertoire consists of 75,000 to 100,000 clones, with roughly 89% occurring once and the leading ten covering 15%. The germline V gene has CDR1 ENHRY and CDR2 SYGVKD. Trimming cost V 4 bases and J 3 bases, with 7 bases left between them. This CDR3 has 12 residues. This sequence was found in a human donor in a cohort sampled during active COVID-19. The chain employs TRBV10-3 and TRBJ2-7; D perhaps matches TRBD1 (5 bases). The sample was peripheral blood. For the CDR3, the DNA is TGTGCCATCAGTGGCAGGGACTACGAGCAGTACTTC. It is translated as CAISGRDYEQYF.